This T cell receptor (beta chain) derives from a study of blood T cell repertoires in COVID-19. The CDR3 sequence is 17 residues long. Germline CDR1 and CDR2: SNHLY and FYNNEI. Trimming cost V 8 bases and J 14 bases, with 31 bases left between them. In the original processing: Scientists estimated how many nucleated cells there were by amplifying reference gene primers. The assay was immunoSEQ multiplex PCR, and TCRdb's table has in-frame clones only and misses some. The D gene and trimming were derived from the DNA, and the V and J assignments and clone size from that table. The sample includes about 160,000 clones, approximately 95% of them seen just once.

Sequencing input: peripheral blood. This chain joins TRBV2 and TRBJ1-6, with D possibly TRBD1 on 6 matching bases. The sequence derives from a woman aged 50 to 60 with acute or convalescent COVID-19. The CDR3 reads CASVGTTIEPSPTALHF. The CDR3 DNA is TGTGCCAGCGTAGGGACAACTATAGAACCCTCCCCTACGGCCCTCCACTTT.